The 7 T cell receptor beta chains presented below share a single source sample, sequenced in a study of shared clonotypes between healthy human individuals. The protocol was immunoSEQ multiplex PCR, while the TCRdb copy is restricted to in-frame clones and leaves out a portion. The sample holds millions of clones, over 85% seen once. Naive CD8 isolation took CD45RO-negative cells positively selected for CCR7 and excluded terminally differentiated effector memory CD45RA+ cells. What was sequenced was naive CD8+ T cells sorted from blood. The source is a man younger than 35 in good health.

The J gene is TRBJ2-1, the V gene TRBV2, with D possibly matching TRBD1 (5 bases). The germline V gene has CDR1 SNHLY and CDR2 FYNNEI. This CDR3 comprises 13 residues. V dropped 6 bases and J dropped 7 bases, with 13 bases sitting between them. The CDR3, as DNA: TGTGCCAGCAGCTCAGGGCCTGGGAATGAGCAGTTCTTC. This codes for CASSSGPGNEQFF.

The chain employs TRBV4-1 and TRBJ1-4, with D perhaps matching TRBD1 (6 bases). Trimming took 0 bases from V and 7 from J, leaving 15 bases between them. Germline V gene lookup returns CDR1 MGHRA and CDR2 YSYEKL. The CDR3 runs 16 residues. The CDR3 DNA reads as TGCGCCAGCAGCCAAGATTGGTCGGGGGCGGGTGAAAAACTGTTTTTT. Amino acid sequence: CASSQDWSGAGEKLFF.

CDR3 nucleotides: TGCGCCAGCAGCCAAGGCCACGGGACAGAGGGGGATACGCAGTATTTT. Amino acid sequence: CASSQGHGTEGDTQYF. This chain uses TRBV4-3 with TRBJ2-3; 7 bases agree with TRBD1. Trimming took 1 base from V and 6 from J; bases not matched to a gene: 10. This CDR3 comprises 16 residues. CDR1 is LGHNA and CDR2 is YSLEER in the germline V gene.

CDR3: CASSLEPKDTQYF. The CDR3 DNA reads TGTGCCAGCAGCTTAGAACCCAAGGATACGCAGTATTTT. This chain links TRBV7-6 with TRBJ2-3; no clear D. Germline CDR1 reads SGHVS; CDR2 reads FNYEAQ. The V and J ends lost 1 base and 6 bases respectively, with 8 bases between them. The CDR3 extends over 13 amino acids.

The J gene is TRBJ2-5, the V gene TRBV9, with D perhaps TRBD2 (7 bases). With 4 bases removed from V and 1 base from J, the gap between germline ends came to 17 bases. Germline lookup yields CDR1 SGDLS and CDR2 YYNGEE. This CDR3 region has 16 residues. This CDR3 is CASSPVGGGSQETQYF. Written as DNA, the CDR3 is TGTGCCAGCAGCCCGGTGGGGGGCGGGAGCCAAGAGACCCAGTACTTC.

CDR3 protein: CASSQEETGSENEKLFF. As DNA, the CDR3 is TGTGCCAGCAGCCAAGAGGAAACAGGGTCGGAGAATGAAAAACTGTTTTTT. The rearrangement uses TRBV4-2 and TRBJ1-4, with a tentative D call TRBD1 (6 bases). V dropped 0 bases and J dropped 5 bases, with 16 bases sitting between them. The length of the CDR3 is 17 residues. Germline-derived CDR1 and CDR2 are LGHNA and YNFKEQ.

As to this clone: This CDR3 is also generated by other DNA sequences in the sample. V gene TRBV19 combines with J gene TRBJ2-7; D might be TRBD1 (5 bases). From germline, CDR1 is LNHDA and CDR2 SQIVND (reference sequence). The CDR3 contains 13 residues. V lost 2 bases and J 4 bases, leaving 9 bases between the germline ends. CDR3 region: CASSIQGWYEQYF. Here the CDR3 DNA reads TGTGCCAGTAGTATACAGGGTTGGTACGAGCAGTACTTC.